This TCR beta chain was profiled in a study of blood T cell repertoires in COVID-19. Looking at the study overall: Samples came from the United States, Italy and Spain, spanning acute and convalescent COVID-19. PBMCs, B-cell-depleted T cells, or T cells were the source of the cDNA or gDNA that made up the material.

The length of the CDR3 is 14 residues. V lost 3 bases and J 3 bases, leaving 12 bases between the germline ends. Germline V lookup: CDR1 MGHRA, CDR2 YSYEKL. In the study's own analysis: The assay estimated nucleated cells by amplifying reference gene primers. Method: immunoSEQ multiplex PCR; TCRdb's copy keeps in-frame clones and lacks some. That table gives V, J and clone size, and the DNA gave D and trimming. The sample holds around 180,000 clones, approximately 83% seen once. V gene TRBV4-1 combines with J gene TRBJ2-7; D possibly corresponds to TRBD1 (6 bases). This sequence originates from a human donor with active or convalescent COVID-19. The donor label of this sample is uncertain. Sequencing used peripheral blood. The CDR3 region is CASSHPGVIYEQYF. CDR3 nucleotides: TGCGCCAGCAGCCATCCAGGGGTTATCTACGAGCAGTACTTC.